The entry below describes one T cell receptor (beta chain). The antigen is undetermined. This sample is part of a study of siplizumab effects on memory and regulatory T cells. The table came from immunoSEQ multiplex PCR; TCRdb's copy has only in-frame clones and leaves some out. Of about 120,000 clones in the sample, just under 95% were seen once. Study-level findings and limits: Contribution to the alloresponse seemed major for naive T cells, which also seemed more diverse than memory cells.

Germline V CDR1 and CDR2: SGHRS, YFSETQ. The V end was cut by 0 bases, the J end by 7 bases, with 13 bases between. This CDR3 has 15 residues. The chain couples TRBV5-1 to TRBJ1-4, with a tentative D call TRBD1 (6 bases). Sample: non-Treg CD4+ T cells sorted from blood. The TCR was taken from a human donor in good health. CDR3 residues: CASSLEGQGSEKLFF. The CDR3 nucleotides are TGCGCCAGCAGCTTGGAGGGTCAGGGGAGTGAAAAACTGTTTTTT.